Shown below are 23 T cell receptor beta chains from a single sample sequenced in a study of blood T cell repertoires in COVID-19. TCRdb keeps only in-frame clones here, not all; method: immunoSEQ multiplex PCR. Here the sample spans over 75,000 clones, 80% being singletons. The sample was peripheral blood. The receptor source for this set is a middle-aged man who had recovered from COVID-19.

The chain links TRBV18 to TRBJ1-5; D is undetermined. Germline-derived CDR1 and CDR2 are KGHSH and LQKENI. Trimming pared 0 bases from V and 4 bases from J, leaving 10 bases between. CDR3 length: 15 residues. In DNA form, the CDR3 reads TGTGCCAGCTCACCACCGGGAGTAATAAATCAGCCCCAGCATTTT. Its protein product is CASSPPGVINQPQHF.

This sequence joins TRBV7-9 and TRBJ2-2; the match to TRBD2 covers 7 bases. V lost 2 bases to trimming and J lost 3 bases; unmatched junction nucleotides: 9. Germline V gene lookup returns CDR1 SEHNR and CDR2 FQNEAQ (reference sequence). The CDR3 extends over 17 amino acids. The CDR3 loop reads CASSLLPGLGDTGELFF. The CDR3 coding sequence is TGTGCCAGCAGCTTACTCCCCGGACTAGGGGACACCGGGGAGCTGTTTTTT. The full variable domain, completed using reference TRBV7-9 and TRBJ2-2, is DTGVSQNPRHKITKRGQNVTFRCDPISEHNRLYWYRQTLGQGPEFLTYFQNEAQLEKSRLLSDRFSAERPKGSFSTLEIQRTEQGDSAMYLCASSLLPGLGDTGELFFGEGSRLTVL.

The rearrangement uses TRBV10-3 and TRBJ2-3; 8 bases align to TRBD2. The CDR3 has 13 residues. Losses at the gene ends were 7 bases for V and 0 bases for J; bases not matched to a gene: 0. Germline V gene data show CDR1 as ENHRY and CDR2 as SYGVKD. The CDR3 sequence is CAITGGSTDTQYF. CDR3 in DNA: TGTGCCATCACGGGGGGGAGCACAGATACGCAGTATTTT.

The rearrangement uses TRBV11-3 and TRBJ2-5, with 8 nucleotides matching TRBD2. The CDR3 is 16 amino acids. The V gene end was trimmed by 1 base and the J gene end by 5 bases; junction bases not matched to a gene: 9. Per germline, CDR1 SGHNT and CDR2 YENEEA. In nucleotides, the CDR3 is TGTGCCAGCAGCTTAGGTGCGCGGGAGGTGCGGGAGACCCAGTACTTC. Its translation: CASSLGAREVRETQYF.

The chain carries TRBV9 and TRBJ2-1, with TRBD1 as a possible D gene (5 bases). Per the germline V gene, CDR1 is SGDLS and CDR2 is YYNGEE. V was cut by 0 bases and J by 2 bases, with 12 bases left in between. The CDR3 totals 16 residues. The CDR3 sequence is CASSVAQGAAYNEQFF. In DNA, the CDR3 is TGTGCCAGCAGCGTAGCTCAAGGGGCGGCCTACAATGAGCAGTTCTTC.

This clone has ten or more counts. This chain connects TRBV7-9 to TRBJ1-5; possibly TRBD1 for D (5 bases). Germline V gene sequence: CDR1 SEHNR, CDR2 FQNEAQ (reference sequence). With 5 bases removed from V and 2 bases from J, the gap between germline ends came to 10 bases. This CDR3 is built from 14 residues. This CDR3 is CASSPPGGNQPQHF. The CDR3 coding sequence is TGTGCCAGCAGCCCCCCGGGGGGCAATCAGCCCCAGCATTTT.

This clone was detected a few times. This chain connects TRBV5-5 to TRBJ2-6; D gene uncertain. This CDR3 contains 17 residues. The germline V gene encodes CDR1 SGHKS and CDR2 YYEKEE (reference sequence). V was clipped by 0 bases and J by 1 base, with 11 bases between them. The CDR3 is CASSLVYRYSGANVLTF. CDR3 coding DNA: TGTGCCAGCAGCTTGGTCTACAGATATTCTGGGGCCAACGTCCTGACTTTC.

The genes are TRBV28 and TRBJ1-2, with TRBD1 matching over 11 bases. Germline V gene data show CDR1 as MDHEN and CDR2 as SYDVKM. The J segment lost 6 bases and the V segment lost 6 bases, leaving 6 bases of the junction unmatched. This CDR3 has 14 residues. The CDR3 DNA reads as TGTGCCAGCAGGGATCCGGGACAGGGGGATGGCTACACCTTC. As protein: CASRDPGQGDGYTF.

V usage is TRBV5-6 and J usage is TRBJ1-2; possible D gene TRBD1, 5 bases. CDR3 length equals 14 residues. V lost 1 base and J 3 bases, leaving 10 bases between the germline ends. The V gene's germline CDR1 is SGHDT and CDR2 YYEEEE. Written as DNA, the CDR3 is TGTGCCAGCAGCTTGATAAGGGGCTACTATGGCTACACCTTC. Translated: CASSLIRGYYGYTF.

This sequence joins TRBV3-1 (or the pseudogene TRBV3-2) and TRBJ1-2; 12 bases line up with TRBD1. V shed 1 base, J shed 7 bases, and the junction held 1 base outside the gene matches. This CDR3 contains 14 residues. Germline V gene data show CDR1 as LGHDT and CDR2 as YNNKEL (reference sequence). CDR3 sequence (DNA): TGTGCCAGCAGCCAAGGGGGACAGGGGGCTGGCTACACCTTC. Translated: CASSQGGQGAGYTF.

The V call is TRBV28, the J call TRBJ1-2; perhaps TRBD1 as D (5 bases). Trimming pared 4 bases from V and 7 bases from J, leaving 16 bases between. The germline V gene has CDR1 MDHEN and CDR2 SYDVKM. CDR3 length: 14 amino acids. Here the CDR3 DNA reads TGTGCCAGCAGTTCCTATGGCCTCCAGGGTGGCTACACCTTC. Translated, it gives CASSSYGLQGGYTF.

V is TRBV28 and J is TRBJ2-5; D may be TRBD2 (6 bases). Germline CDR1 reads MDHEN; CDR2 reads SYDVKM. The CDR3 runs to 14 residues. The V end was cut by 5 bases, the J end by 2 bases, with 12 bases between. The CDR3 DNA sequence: TGTGCCAGCAGTCCCCATGGGGGGCAAGAGACCCAGTACTTC. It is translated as CASSPHGGQETQYF.

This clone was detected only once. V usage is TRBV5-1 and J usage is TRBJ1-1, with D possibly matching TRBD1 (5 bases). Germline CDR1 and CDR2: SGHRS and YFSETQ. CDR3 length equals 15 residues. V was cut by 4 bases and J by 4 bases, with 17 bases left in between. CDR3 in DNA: TGCGCCAGCAGCCGATCCGGGACGGGGGGCACTGAAGCTTTCTTT. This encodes CASSRSGTGGTEAFF.

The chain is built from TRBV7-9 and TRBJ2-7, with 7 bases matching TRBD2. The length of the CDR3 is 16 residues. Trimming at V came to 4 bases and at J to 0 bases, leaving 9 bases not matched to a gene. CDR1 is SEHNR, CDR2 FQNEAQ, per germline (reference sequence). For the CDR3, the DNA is TGTGCCAGCAGCTACCCGACGGGGAGGGTCTCCTACGAGCAGTACTTC. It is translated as CASSYPTGRVSYEQYF.

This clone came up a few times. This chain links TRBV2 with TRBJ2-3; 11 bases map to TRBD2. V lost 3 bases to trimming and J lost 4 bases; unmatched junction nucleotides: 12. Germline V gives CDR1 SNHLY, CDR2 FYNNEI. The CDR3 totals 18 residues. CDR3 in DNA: TGTGCCAGCAGTGATACGAAGTTGATAGCGGGAGGGCCAGATACGCAGTATTTT. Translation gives CASSDTKLIAGGPDTQYF.

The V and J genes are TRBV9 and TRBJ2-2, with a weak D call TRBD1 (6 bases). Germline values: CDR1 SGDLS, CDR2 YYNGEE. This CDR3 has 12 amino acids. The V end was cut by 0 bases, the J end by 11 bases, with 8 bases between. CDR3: CASSVVTGELFF. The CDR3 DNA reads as TGTGCCAGCAGCGTAGTGACAGGCGAGCTGTTTTTT.

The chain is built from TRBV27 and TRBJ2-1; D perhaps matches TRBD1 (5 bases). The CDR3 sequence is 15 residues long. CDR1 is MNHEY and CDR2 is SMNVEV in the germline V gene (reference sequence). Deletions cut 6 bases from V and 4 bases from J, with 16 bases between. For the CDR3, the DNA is TGTGCCAGCAGCCGTGACAGTGGCGATTACAATGAGCAGTTCTTC. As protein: CASSRDSGDYNEQFF.

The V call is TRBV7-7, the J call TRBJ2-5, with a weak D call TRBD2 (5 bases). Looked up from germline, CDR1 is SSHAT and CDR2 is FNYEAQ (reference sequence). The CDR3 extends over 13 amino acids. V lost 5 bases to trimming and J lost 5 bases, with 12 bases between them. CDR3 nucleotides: TGTGCCAGCAGCCGGGCAGAGCGGGAGACCCAGTACTTC. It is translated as CASSRAERETQYF.

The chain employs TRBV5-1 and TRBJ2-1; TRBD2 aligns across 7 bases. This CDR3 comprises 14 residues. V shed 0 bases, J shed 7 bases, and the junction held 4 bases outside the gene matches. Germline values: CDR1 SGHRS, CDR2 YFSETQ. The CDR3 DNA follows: TGCGCCAGCAGCTTGGCGGGACTAAGTAATGAGCAGTTCTTC. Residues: CASSLAGLSNEQFF.

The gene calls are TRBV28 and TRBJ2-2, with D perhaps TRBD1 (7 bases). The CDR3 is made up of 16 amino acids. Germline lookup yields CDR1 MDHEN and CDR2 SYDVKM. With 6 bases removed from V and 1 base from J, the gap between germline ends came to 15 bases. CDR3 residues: CASRSRQGGNTGELFF. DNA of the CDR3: TGTGCCAGCAGATCGAGACAGGGAGGGAACACCGGGGAGCTGTTTTTT.

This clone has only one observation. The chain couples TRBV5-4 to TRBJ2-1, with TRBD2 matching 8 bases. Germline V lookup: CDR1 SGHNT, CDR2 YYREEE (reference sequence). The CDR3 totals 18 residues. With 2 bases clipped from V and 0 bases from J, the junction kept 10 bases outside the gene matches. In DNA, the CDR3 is TGTGCCAGCAGCTTAGGAGGGTTCGGGACTAGCTCCTACAATGAGCAGTTCTTC. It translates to CASSLGGFGTSSYNEQFF.

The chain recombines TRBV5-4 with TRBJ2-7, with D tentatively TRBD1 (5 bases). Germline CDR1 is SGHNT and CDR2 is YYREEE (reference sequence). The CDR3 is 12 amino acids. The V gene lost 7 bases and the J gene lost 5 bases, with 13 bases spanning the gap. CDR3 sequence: CASGRVRDEQYF. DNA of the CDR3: TGTGCCAGCGGCAGGGTTAGGGACGAGCAGTACTTC.

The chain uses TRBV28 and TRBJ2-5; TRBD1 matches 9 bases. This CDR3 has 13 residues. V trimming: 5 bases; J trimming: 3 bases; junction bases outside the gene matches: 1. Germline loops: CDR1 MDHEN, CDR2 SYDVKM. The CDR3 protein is CASSRQGEETQYF. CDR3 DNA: TGTGCCAGCAGTCGACAGGGGGAAGAGACCCAGTACTTC.